These 14 T cell receptor beta chains were all obtained from the same sample, sequenced in a study of tumor and adjacent non-tumor tissue in lung cancer (dated by TCRdb to the late 2010s). Libraries were made using multiplex PCR. The instrument was an Illumina HiSeq 2500. Following protocols modified from ARM-PCR, the researchers constructed TCRbeta libraries through three rounds of nested PCR with primers (Table S4). TCRdb passed the public sequencing reads through fastp at Q25 and MiXCR, retaining productive beta sequences. Identical CDR3 protein sequences are pooled into one entry, listed with their most common genes and DNA. The sample table contains 130,000 or so distinct CDR3 sequences; only one count was recorded for roughly 67% of them. The ten largest clones capture roughly 13% of the sample. RNA was extracted from bulk unsorted tissue and checked for quality with a NanoDrop ND-1000 and an Agilent 2100.

Sequencing was done on a sample of lung tumor tissue. These receptors were collected from a man younger than 40 with non-small cell lung cancer.

Concerning this clonotype itself: A much larger clone is a single base away; this may be a read error. This sequence joins TRBV4-2 and TRBJ2-6; unclear D gene. V lost 2 bases, J lost 0 bases, and 11 bases lay in between. There are 17 residues in the CDR3. Germline CDR1 LGHNA, CDR2 YNFKEQ. The CDR3 spells CASSQIDGISGANVLTF. The CDR3 nucleotides read TGTGCCAGCAGCCAAATAGATGGGATCTCTGGGGCCAACGTCCTGACTTTC.

This clonotype was counted ten times or more. The chain couples TRBV20-1 to TRBJ1-3; D remains ambiguous. CDR1 is DFQATT and CDR2 is SNEGSKA in the germline V gene (reference sequence). V was shortened by 3 bases and J by 1 base, with 13 bases between the two germline ends. The CDR3 runs to 15 residues. In nucleotides, the CDR3 is TGCAGTGCTAGTAGATTCCCGCCGTCTGGAAACACCATATATTTT. Translating it yields CSASRFPPSGNTIYF.

This chain joins TRBV6-5 and TRBJ1-5, with TRBD1 matching 7 bases. The J call may be mistaken, given a closer DNA end match to TRBJ2-3. The V gene's germline CDR1 is MNHEY and CDR2 SVGAGI. The CDR3 is 12 amino acids. This chain's CDR3 is CASSFPGQPQYF. Written as DNA, the CDR3 is TGTGCCAGCAGTTTTCCGGGACAGCCCCAGTATTTT.

This clonotype was counted between two and nine times. This chain joins TRBV5-1 and TRBJ2-2; 10 nucleotides agree with TRBD1. The CDR3 totals 16 residues. Per germline, CDR1 SGHRS and CDR2 YFSETQ. V lost 4 bases to trimming and J lost 2 bases; unmatched junction nucleotides: 5. The CDR3 loop reads CASSPGTGANTGELFF. CDR3 in DNA: TGCGCCAGCAGCCCGGGGACAGGGGCAAACACCGGGGAGCTGTTTTTT. The full variable domain, its missing parts supplied by reference TRBV5-1 and TRBJ2-2, is KAGVTQTPRYLIKTRGQQVTLSCSPISGHRSVSWYQQTPGQGLQFLFEYFSETQRNKGNFPGRFSGRQFSNSRSEMNVSTLELGDSALYLCASSPGTGANTGELFFGEGSRLTVL.

V usage is TRBV4-1 and J usage is TRBJ2-3; TRBD1 matches at 7 bases. V trimming: 2 bases; J trimming: 2 bases; junction bases outside the gene matches: 10. Germline V gene data show CDR1 as MGHRA and CDR2 as YSYEKL. CDR3 length equals 17 residues. DNA for the CDR3: TGCGCCAGCAGCCAATATGTAATGGGGACAGCCACAGATACGCAGTATTTT. This sequence encodes CASSQYVMGTATDTQYF.

As for this clonotype: Compared with germline, one end of the junction differs, possibly owing to a read error. The chain couples TRBV6-2 or TRBV6-3 to TRBJ2-5, with TRBD2 identical over 8 bases. This CDR3 has 17 amino acids. Germline V gene lookup returns CDR1 MNHEY and CDR2 SVGEGT. DNA for the CDR3: TGTACCAGCAGACAGAATAAAAAAGCGGGGGAGCAAGAGACCCAGTACTTC. This translates into CTSRQNKKAGEQETQYF.

This clonotype was seen repeatedly, ten times or more. The chain links TRBV5-4 to TRBJ2-5, with TRBD2 identical over 13 bases. Germline-derived CDR1 and CDR2 are SGHNT and YYREEE (reference sequence). CDR3 length equals 16 residues. V lost 3 bases, J lost 1 base, and 3 bases stayed unmatched. CDR3 in amino acids: CASSWTSGRFQETQYF. The CDR3 DNA reads as TGTGCCAGCAGCTGGACTAGCGGGAGATTCCAAGAGACCCAGTACTTC.

Points on this clonotype: This clone may be a read error of a much larger clone one base away. The chain recombines TRBV29-1 with TRBJ2-2; weak D call: TRBD2 (5 bases). This CDR3 spans 14 amino acids. Germline loops: CDR1 SQVTM, CDR2 ANQGSEA. CDR3: CSVGPDGETGELSF. CDR3 DNA: TGCAGCGTTGGCCCGGACGGGGAAACCGGGGAGCTGTCTTTT.

This clonotype turned up a few times. A junction boundary mismatches the germline segment, possibly from a read error. The gene calls are TRBV20-1 and TRBJ2-5, with a possible D match to TRBD2 (6 bases). Germline V gene lookup returns CDR1 DFQATT and CDR2 SNEGSKA (reference sequence). The CDR3 spans 14 residues. The CDR3, as DNA: TGCAGTGCTGACGGGGGTCGGGCGCAAGAGACTCAGTACTTC. Translating gives CSADGGRAQETQYF.

Details on this clonotype: A single base separates this from a much larger clone, so it may be a read error. This chain uses TRBV6-5 with TRBJ1-5; D ambiguous. Germline loops: CDR1 MNHEY, CDR2 SVGAGI. The length of the CDR3 is 15 residues. Here the CDR3 reads CASSYSINSNQLQHF. CDR3 nucleotides: TGTGCCAGCAGTTATTCGATTAATAGCAATCAGCTCCAGCATTTT.

This clonotype was detected a few times. The rearrangement uses TRBV20-1 and TRBJ2-7, with D hard to call. V was trimmed by 6 bases and J by 0 bases, leaving 18 bases between them. The V gene's germline CDR1 is DFQATT and CDR2 SNEGSKA (reference sequence). CDR3 size: 15 residues. CDR3 sequence (DNA): TGCAGTGCCCCCCGCGCGAGTCGGAGCTCCTACGAGCAGTACTTC. It yields the protein CSAPRASRSSYEQYF.

This clonotype has a handful of counts. A much bigger clone sits one base away, suggesting this may be a read error. The gene calls are TRBV6-6 and TRBJ1-5, with D hard to call. Germline loops: CDR1 MNHNY, CDR2 SVGAGI (reference sequence). The CDR3 loop spans 14 amino acids. V was cut by 10 bases and J by 4 bases, with 17 bases left in between. CDR3 loop: CANSLYRDNQPQHF. For the CDR3, the DNA is TGTGCCAACAGCCTGTACAGAGATAATCAGCCCCAGCATTTT.

The V and J genes are TRBV7-9 and TRBJ2-5, with TRBD2 matching over 11 bases. The germline CDR1 and CDR2 sequences are SEHNR and FQNEAQ (reference sequence). CDR3 length equals 15 residues. The V segment lost 3 bases and the J segment 2 bases; nucleotides outside the gene matches: 2. The CDR3 region is CASSFSGRAQETQYF. CDR3 in DNA: TGTGCCAGCAGCTTTAGCGGGAGGGCTCAAGAGACCCAGTACTTC.

V gene TRBV6-4 combines with J gene TRBJ2-7; D is possibly TRBD1 (7 bases). Germline V gene lookup returns CDR1 MRHNA and CDR2 SNTAGT. The V end lost 5 bases, the J end lost 5 bases, and 22 bases lay between the germline ends. The CDR3 totals 16 residues. CDR3 nucleotides: TGTGCCAGCAGTTACTTCAGGGGGGTTCGGTGGCACGAGCAGTACTTC. This encodes CASSYFRGVRWHEQYF.